This TCR beta chain was profiled in a study of blood T cells in healthy people across ages (dated by TCRdb to between 2014 and 2017). About the full investigation: In model experiments, template switching captured roughly one uniquely barcoded TCR beta cDNA molecule for every two T cells. Age-related changes in TCR beta repertoire diversity were measured in the study by deep sequencing normalized with unique cDNA molecular identifiers. Four age groups were formed from the donors: young (average approximately 15 years), middle-aged (around 40), aged (over 55) and long-lived (82). To avoid experimental bias, donors of different ages were randomly spread across the sequencing lanes. The study analyzed two additional independent replicas of 1 million unique cDNA reads from the same blood draw for two donors, one aged 18 to 30 and one aged 80 or older. Points the paper makes about the study in general: Estimates of total diversity from one million sequenced T cells were regarded as lower bounds and underestimates. The long-lived group showed more naive CD4+ T cells, fewer expanded clones and increased TCR diversity than the aged group, suggesting age selection. As age increased, observed TCR beta diversity per million T cells dropped in a roughly linear way, and a significant reduction was already evident by age 40. Observed TCR beta diversity correlated strongly with the percentage of naive T cells measured by flow cytometry. Bulk unsorted PBMC profiling prevented conclusive comparison of naive and antigen-experienced compartments. The CMV infection status of donors was not known, potentially confounding age-related changes in expanded clonotypes.

Libraries came from 5' RACE. Sequencer: Illumina HiSeq 2500. The second PCR ran for roughly 7 to 12 cycles and used a J-beta primer mix along with a sample-barcoded 5' primer. A unique molecular identifier was introduced onto each TCR beta cDNA molecule by a template-switch 5' adaptor carrying 12 random nucleotides. Each sample yielded at least 2.5 million CDR3-containing paired-end reads. First-strand cDNA synthesis was performed from all RNA using the Mint cDNA synthesis kit, with priming by a TRBC-specific oligonucleotide. All cDNA was treated with uracil-DNA glycosylase and then went through a first 18-cycle PCR with the universal primers M1SS and BC2_uni_R. The paper's processing steps were these. Normalization of each sample was performed by random selection of 1 million high-quality reads, each carrying a distinct molecular identifier. Instead of being binned into consensus sequences, reads that shared molecular identifiers were thrown out. MiTCR, run with a Q25 quality threshold and the strictest error-elimination algorithm, handled CDR3 identification, clonotype clustering and error correction. A nonparametric unseen species model using Euler transformation provided a lower-bound estimate of total TCR beta diversity. The public reads were quality trimmed at Q25 with fastp and then assembled into clones with MiXCR by TCRdb, keeping productive beta chains. Identical CDR3 protein sequences are pooled into one entry, listed with their most common genes and DNA. The V and J calls here are based on TCRdb, not the publication. For this sample the table gives about 640,000 distinct CDR3 sequences, of which under 30% were detected only once. The ten largest clones capture approximately 14% of the sample.

Clipping removes 1 base from V and 7 bases from J, with 7 as the unmatched junction base count. Looking up the germline V gene (reference sequence) yields CDR1 DFQATT and CDR2 SNEGSKA. The CDR3, cysteine through phenylalanine, is 13 amino acids long. Only the CDR3 portion is preserved as DNA: 39 bases, with reading frame beginning at the first base. This clonotype showed up many times. It has no known antigen specificity. Base qualities are not at hand, and no much larger clone is one base apart. Systemically healthy Caucasian individuals from Russia, over 30 in total and aged about 6 to 95 years, were included as donors. Approximately 11 milliliters of peripheral blood were drawn from each donor into EDTA-treated Vacutainer tubes. PBMCs were isolated by Ficoll-Paque density-gradient centrifugation, with at least 6 million obtained per sample. Total RNA, at least 5 micrograms per sample, was extracted from PBMCs with Trizol reagent. For every donor, an aliquot of PBMCs went through flow cytometry to measure the percentages of naive CD45RAhigh/CD27high T cells.

The sequence was collected from a woman over 75 in good health. The chain was built from TRBV20-1 and TRBJ2-7, and 7 junctional nucleotides match TRBD1. The specimen sequenced was blood. The nucleotide sequence reads TGCAGTGCTAGAGGACAGGGCGTATGGGAGCAGTACTTC. Translated, it gives CSARGQGVWEQYF.